This is a list of T cell receptor beta chains from one sample in a study of T cell responses to AZD1222 COVID-19 vaccine. Some clones are missing from TCRdb's copy, which holds only in-frame ones; the method was immunoSEQ multiplex PCR. The sample yields some 90,000 clones, 88% seen once. This specimen consisted of peripheral blood, obtained on day 0 of AZD1222 vaccination. All receptors derive from an adult in good health. The CDR3 runs from the conserved cysteine through the conserved F or W. A D gene is named only where the DNA matches it firmly. Part of the rows lack a size; the others show once, few, many or a class for expanded clones.

D,size,J,V,CDR3,DNA
-,-,TRBJ1-2,TRBV24-1,CATSDLGTNYGYTF,TGTGCCACCAGTGATTTGGGCACCAACTATGGCTACACCTTC
TRBD1,once,TRBJ1-6,TRBV6-1,CASSDRDRGLSPLHF,TGTGCCAGCAGTGACCGGGACAGGGGATTGTCACCCCTCCACTTT
-,-,TRBJ2-7,TRBV19,CASSFVGVSNGQIYEQYF,TGTGCCAGTAGTTTCGTCGGGGTTTCAAATGGGCAGATCTACGAGCAGTACTTC
TRBD1,-,TRBJ1-2,TRBV5-1,CASSFLPGQGDGYTF,TGCGCCAGCAGCTTCCTACCGGGACAGGGAGATGGCTACACCTTC
TRBD1,-,TRBJ1-2,TRBV5-1,CASRGGTGGQDGYTF,TGCGCCAGCAGGGGCGGGACAGGGGGACAAGATGGCTACACCTTC
-,-,TRBJ1-2,TRBV19,CASSALDGYTF,TGTGCCAGTAGTGCATTGGATGGCTACACCTTC
TRBD1,-,TRBJ1-2,TRBV5-1,CASSSPGGFDGYTF,TGCGCCAGCAGCTCCCCAGGGGGCTTTGATGGCTACACCTTC
-,-,TRBJ2-7,TRBV19,CASSITGRPPYEQYF,TGTGCCAGTAGTATTACCGGGAGACCCCCCTACGAGCAGTACTTC
TRBD2,-,TRBJ2-1,TRBV28,CASNPVGSGSSYNEQFF,TGTGCCAGCAACCCAGTCGGTAGCGGGAGCTCCTACAATGAGCAGTTCTTC
-,-,TRBJ1-2,TRBV15,CATSISQGWGGYTF,TGTGCCACCAGTATAAGCCAGGGCTGGGGTGGCTACACCTTC
TRBD1,once,TRBJ1-4,TRBV15,CATSTRTGGYVSNEKLFF,TGTGCCACCAGCACAAGGACAGGGGGCTACGTCAGTAATGAAAAACTGTTTTTT
-,-,TRBJ2-5,TRBV6-1,CASSERQAQETQYF,TGTGCCAGCAGTGAACGACAGGCGCAAGAGACCCAGTACTTC
TRBD1,-,TRBJ1-3,TRBV5-1,CASSLEGARGNTIYF,TGCGCCAGCAGCTTGGAGGGGGCTCGGGGAAACACCATATATTTT
-,-,TRBJ2-7,TRBV18,CASSPPSKGYEQYF,TGTGCCAGCTCACCACCGTCAAAAGGTTACGAGCAGTACTTC
TRBD2,-,TRBJ2-1,TRBV9,CASTPGLAGGFEQFF,TGTGCCAGCACCCCGGGACTAGCGGGAGGATTTGAGCAGTTCTTC
-,-,TRBJ2-7,TRBV5-6,CASSSFRDPDYEQYF,TGTGCCAGCAGCTCGTTCCGGGACCCAGACTACGAGCAGTACTTC
TRBD1,-,TRBJ1-3,TRBV5-4,CASSRDSSGNTIYF,TGTGCCAGCAGCAGGGACAGCTCTGGAAACACCATATATTTT
-,-,TRBJ1-2,TRBV11-2,CASSLLSGANYGYTF,TGTGCCAGCAGCTTGCTATCCGGGGCTAACTATGGCTACACCTTC
TRBD1,few,TRBJ1-4,TRBV6-5,CASSPTGSGKLFF,TGTGCCAGCAGCCCGACAGGGAGTGGAAAACTGTTTTTT
TRBD1,-,TRBJ1-3,TRBV5-4,CAGRSTGTGGLDTIYF,TGTGCCGGAAGATCGACCGGGACAGGGGGCTTGGACACCATATATTTT
-,-,TRBJ1-5,TRBV29-1,CSVTKGGNQPQHF,TGCAGCGTCACGAAGGGGGGGAATCAGCCCCAGCATTTT
-,-,TRBJ2-1,TRBV10-1,CASSSLESNEQFF,TGCGCCAGCAGTTCCCTAGAGTCGAATGAGCAGTTCTTC
-,-,TRBJ1-2,TRBV28,CASSSSREGYGYTF,TGTGCCAGCAGTTCATCCAGGGAGGGCTATGGCTACACCTTC
-,-,TRBJ1-1,TRBV4-2,CASSLGRRNTEAFF,TGTGCCAGCAGCCTCGGGAGGAGGAACACTGAAGCTTTCTTT
TRBD1,-,TRBJ2-3,TRBV19,CTTRDRGRDTQYF,TGTACTACCCGGGACAGGGGTAGAGATACGCAGTATTTT
-,-,TRBJ1-1,TRBV30,CAWSVQAEAFF,TGTGCCTGGAGTGTCCAGGCTGAAGCTTTCTTT
-,-,TRBJ1-1,TRBV3-1/TRBV3-2,CASSHEGRTEAFF,TGTGCCAGCAGCCATGAGGGGCGGACTGAAGCTTTCTTT
-,-,TRBJ1-3,TRBV7-8,CASSPRGSGNTIYF,TGTGCCAGCAGCCCCAGAGGGTCTGGAAACACCATATATTTT
TRBD1,-,TRBJ1-1,TRBV30,CAWSRDSGGTEAFF,TGTGCCTGGAGTAGGGACAGCGGGGGGACTGAAGCTTTCTTT
TRBD1,-,TRBJ2-7,TRBV6-5,CASRQGQGYEQYF,TGTGCCAGCAGGCAAGGACAGGGCTACGAGCAGTACTTC
-,-,TRBJ2-7,TRBV7-9,CASSLGPGQGFNEQYF,TGTGCCAGCAGCTTAGGCCCCGGGCAGGGGTTCAACGAGCAGTACTTC
TRBD1,-,TRBJ1-3,TRBV29-1,CSVVDRAGNTIYF,TGCAGCGTTGTTGACAGGGCTGGAAACACCATATATTTT
-,once,TRBJ2-3,TRBV2,CASAAEDTQYF,TGTGCCAGCGCAGCGGAAGATACGCAGTATTTT
-,-,TRBJ2-5,TRBV5-1,CASKWEERETQYF,TGCGCCAGCAAGTGGGAGGAACGAGAGACCCAGTACTTC
-,-,TRBJ2-5,TRBV4-2,CASSPRKETETQYF,TGTGCCAGCAGCCCGAGGAAGGAGACGGAGACCCAGTACTTC
-,-,TRBJ2-1,TRBV15,CATSRALESPNEQFF,TGTGCCACCAGCAGAGCACTAGAGTCACCCAATGAGCAGTTCTTC
-,-,TRBJ1-4,TRBV9,CASSLGTASTNEKLFF,TGTGCCAGCAGCCTTGGGACGGCATCAACTAATGAAAAACTGTTTTTT
-,once,TRBJ1-3,TRBV19,CASSTSWVSGNTIYF,TGTGCCAGTAGTACATCCTGGGTCTCTGGAAACACCATATATTTT
TRBD2,-,TRBJ2-7,TRBV6-5,CASSGLAGTGQYF,TGTGCCAGCAGCGGACTAGCGGGAACCGGGCAGTACTTC
-,-,TRBJ1-5,TRBV7-9,CASSLSHNQPQHF,TGTGCCAGCAGCTTATCCCACAATCAGCCCCAGCATTTT
-,-,TRBJ2-7,TRBV5-1,CASSLWGPGNEQYF,TGCGCCAGCAGCTTGTGGGGTCCAGGGAACGAGCAGTACTTC
-,once,TRBJ1-1,TRBV28,CASSYTEAFF,TGTGCCAGCAGTTACACTGAAGCTTTCTTT
TRBD1,-,TRBJ2-5,TRBV11-2,CASSSGQGQEIGEAQYF,TGTGCCAGCAGCTCCGGACAGGGACAAGAGATCGGGGAGGCCCAGTACTTC
TRBD2,-,TRBJ2-3,TRBV19,CASSIQTSGRVQYF,TGTGCCAGTAGTATCCAGACTAGCGGGAGGGTGCAGTATTTT
TRBD1,-,TRBJ1-2,TRBV10-3,CAISGGDRSYYGYTF,TGTGCCATCAGTGGCGGGGACAGGTCTTACTATGGCTACACCTTC
-,-,TRBJ1-3,TRBV19,CASSSGTSSGNTIYF,TGTGCCAGTAGTTCAGGGACATCCTCTGGAAACACCATATATTTT
TRBD1,-,TRBJ1-5,TRBV2,CASIGTGGQPQHF,TGTGCCAGCATAGGGACAGGAGGCCAGCCCCAGCATTTT
-,-,TRBJ1-2,TRBV6-1,CASSEGIWTRSGGYTF,TGTGCCAGCAGTGAAGGTATATGGACGCGGTCTGGGGGATACACCTTC
-,-,TRBJ2-3,TRBV3-1/TRBV3-2,CASSQETLLRTDTQYF,TGTGCCAGCAGCCAAGAGACTCTCCTTCGCACAGATACGCAGTATTTT